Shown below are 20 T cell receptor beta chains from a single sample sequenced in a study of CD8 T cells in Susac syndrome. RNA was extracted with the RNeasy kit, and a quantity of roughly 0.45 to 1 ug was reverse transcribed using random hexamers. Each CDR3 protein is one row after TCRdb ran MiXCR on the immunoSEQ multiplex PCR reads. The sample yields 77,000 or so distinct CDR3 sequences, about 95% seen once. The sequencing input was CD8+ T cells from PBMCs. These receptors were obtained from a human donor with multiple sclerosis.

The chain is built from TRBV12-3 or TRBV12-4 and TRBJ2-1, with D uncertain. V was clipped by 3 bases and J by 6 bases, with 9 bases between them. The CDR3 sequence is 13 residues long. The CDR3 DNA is TGTGCCAGCAGTTTCGTCACCCTCAATGAGCAGTTCTTC. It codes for CASSFVTLNEQFF.

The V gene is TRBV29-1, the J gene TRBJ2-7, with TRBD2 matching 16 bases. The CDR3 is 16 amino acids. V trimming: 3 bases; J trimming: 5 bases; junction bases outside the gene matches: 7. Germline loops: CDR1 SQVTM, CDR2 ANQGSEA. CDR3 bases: TGCAGCGTTGAGGGGGGACTAGCGGGGGGGCAGAACGAGCAGTACTTC. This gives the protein CSVEGGLAGGQNEQYF.

CDR3 DNA: TGCAGCGTGGCCTTTCTCTACGAGCAGTACTTC. This encodes CSVAFLYEQYF. The chain couples TRBV29-1 to TRBJ2-7; D gene ambiguous. This CDR3 comprises 11 residues. Germline loops: CDR1 SQVTM, CDR2 ANQGSEA. Trimming removed 6 bases at V and 3 bases at J, with 9 bases between.

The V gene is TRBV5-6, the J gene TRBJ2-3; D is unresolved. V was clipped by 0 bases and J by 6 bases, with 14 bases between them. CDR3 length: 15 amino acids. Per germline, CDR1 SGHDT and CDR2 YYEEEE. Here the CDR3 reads CASSLEDKRADTQYF. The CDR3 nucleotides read TGTGCCAGCAGCTTGGAAGACAAGCGAGCGGATACGCAGTATTTT.

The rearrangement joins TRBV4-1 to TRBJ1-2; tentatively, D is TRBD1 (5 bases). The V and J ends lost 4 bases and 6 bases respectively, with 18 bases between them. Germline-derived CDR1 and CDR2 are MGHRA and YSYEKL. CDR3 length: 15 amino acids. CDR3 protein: CASSLAGEAVDGYTF. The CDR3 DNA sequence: TGCGCCAGCAGCCTGGCGGGGGAGGCTGTAGATGGCTACACCTTC.

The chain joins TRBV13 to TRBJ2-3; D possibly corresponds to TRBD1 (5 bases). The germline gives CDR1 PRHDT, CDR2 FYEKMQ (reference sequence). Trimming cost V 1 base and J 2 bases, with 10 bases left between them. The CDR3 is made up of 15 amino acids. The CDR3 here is CASSLAGQNTDTQYF. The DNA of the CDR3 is TGTGCCAGCAGCTTAGCAGGACAAAACACAGATACGCAGTATTTT.

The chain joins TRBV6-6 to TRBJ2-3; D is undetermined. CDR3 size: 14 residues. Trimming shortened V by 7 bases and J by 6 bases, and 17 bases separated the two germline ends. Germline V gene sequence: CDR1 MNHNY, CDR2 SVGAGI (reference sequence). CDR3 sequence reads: CASKAVESYDTQYF. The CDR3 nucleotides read TGTGCCAGCAAAGCAGTTGAGTCGTACGATACGCAGTATTTT.

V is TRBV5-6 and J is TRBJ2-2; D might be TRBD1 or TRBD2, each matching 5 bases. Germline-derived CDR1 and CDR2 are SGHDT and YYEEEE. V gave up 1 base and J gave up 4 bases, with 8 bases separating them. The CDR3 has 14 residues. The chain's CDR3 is CASSLWGSTGELFF. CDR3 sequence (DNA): TGTGCCAGCAGCTTGTGGGGGAGCACCGGGGAGCTGTTTTTT.

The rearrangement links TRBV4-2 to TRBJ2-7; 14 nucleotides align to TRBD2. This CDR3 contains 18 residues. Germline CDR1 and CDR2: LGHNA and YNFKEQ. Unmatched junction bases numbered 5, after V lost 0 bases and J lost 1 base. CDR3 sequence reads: CASSQDWTSGGLSYEQYF. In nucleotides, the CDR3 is TGTGCCAGCAGCCAAGACTGGACTAGCGGGGGGTTGTCCTACGAGCAGTACTTC.

The CDR3 bases are TGCGCCAGCAGTTGGGGGACAGAACTCAACACTGAAGCTTTCTTT. This codes for CASSWGTELNTEAFF. The genes are TRBV4-3 and TRBJ1-1; 7 bases are a match to TRBD1. Per germline, CDR1 LGHNA and CDR2 YSLEER. With 6 bases clipped from V and 2 bases from J, the junction kept 9 bases outside the gene matches. The CDR3 consists of 15 residues.

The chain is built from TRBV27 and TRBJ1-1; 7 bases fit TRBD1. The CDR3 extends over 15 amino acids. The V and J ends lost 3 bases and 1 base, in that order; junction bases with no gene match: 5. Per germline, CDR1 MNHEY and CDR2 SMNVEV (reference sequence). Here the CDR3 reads CASSFLGQKNTEAFF. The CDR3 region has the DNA TGTGCCAGCAGTTTCTTGGGACAGAAGAACACTGAAGCTTTCTTT.

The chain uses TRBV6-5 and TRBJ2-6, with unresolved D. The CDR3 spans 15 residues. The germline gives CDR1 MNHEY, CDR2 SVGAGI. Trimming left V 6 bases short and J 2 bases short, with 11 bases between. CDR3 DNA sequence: TGTGCCAGCAGCTCCTACCTCGCTGGGGCCAACGTCCTGACTTTC. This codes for CASSSYLAGANVLTF.

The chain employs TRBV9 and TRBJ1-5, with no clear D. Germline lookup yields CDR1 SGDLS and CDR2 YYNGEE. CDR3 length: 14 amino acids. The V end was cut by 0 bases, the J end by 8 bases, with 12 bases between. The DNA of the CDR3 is TGTGCCAGCAGCGTAGAGGGCCACGAAGAGCCCCAGCATTTT. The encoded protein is CASSVEGHEEPQHF.

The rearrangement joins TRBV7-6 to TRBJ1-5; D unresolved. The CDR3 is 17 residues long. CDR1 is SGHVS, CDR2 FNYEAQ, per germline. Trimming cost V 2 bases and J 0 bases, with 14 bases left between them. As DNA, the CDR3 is TGTGCCAGCAGCTTATCGAGAGCCGAAAATAGCAATCAGCCCCAGCATTTT. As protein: CASSLSRAENSNQPQHF. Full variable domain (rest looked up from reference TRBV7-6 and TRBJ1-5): GAGVSQSPRYKVTKRGQDVALRCDPISGHVSLYWYRQALGQGPEFLTYFNYEAQQDKSGLPNDRFSAERPEGSISTLTIQRTEQRDSAMYRCASSLSRAENSNQPQHFGDGTRLSIL.

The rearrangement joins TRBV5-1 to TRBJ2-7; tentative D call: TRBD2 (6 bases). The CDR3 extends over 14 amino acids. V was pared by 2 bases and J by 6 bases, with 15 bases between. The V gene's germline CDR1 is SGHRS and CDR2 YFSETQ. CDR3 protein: CASSFGFGLREQYF. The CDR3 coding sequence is TGCGCCAGCAGCTTTGGCTTCGGACTACGCGAGCAGTACTTC.

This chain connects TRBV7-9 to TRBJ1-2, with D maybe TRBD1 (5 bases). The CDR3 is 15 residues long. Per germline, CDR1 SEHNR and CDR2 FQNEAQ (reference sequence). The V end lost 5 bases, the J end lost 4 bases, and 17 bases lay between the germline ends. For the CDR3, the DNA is TGTGCCAGCAGCATGGGGGGGGGAAATGGCTATGGCTACACCTTC. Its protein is CASSMGGGNGYGYTF.

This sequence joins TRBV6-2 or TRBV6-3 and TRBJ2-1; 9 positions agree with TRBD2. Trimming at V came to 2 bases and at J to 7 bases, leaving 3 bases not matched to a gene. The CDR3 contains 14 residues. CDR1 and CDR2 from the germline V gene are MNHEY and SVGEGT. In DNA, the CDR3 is TGTGCCAGCAGTTACGCGGGGGGGAAAAATGAGCAGTTCTTC. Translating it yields CASSYAGGKNEQFF.

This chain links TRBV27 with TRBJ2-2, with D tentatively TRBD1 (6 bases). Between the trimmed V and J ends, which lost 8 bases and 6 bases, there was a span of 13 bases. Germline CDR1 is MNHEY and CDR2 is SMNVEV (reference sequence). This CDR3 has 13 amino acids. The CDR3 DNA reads TGTGCCAGCGCAGCAGGGGCGGCCGGGGAGCTGTTTTTT. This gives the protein CASAAGAAGELFF.

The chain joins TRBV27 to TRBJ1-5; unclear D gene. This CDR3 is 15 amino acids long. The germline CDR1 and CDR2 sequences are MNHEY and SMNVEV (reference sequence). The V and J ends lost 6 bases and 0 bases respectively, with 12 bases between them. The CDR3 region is CASSSIPHSNQPQHF. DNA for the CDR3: TGTGCCAGCAGCTCTATACCCCATAGCAATCAGCCCCAGCATTTT.

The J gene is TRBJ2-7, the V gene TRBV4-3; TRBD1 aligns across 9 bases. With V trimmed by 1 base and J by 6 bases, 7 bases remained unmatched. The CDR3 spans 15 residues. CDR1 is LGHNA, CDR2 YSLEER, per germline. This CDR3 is CASSQGIGQGREQYF. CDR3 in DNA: TGCGCCAGCAGCCAAGGAATAGGACAGGGGCGCGAGCAGTACTTC.